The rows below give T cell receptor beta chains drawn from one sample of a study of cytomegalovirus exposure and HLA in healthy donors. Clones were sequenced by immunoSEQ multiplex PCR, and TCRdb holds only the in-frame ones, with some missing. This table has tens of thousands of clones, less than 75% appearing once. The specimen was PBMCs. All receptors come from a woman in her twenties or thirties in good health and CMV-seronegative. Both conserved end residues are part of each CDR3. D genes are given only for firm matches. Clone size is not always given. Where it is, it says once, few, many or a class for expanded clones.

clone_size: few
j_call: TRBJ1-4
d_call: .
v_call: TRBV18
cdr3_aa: CASSPRAETNEKLFF
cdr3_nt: TGTGCCAGCTCACCACGGGCAGAAACTAATGAAAAACTGTTTTTT

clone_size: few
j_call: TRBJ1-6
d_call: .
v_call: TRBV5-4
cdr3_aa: CASSPDNSPLHF
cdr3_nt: TGTGCCAGCAGCCCCGATAATTCACCCCTCCACTTT

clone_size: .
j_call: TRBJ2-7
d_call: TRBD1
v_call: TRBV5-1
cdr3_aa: CASSAYPPGTGTREQYF
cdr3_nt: TGCGCCAGCAGCGCATACCCCCCCGGGACAGGTACCCGCGAGCAGTACTTC

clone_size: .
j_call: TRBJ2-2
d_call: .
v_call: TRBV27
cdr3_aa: CASSLLLASRTGELFF
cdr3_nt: TGTGCCAGCAGTTTGCTCCTAGCGTCGAGGACCGGGGAGCTGTTTTTT

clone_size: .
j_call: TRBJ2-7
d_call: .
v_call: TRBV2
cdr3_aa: CASSELSYEQYF
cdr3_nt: TGTGCCAGCAGCGAACTATCCTACGAGCAGTACTTC

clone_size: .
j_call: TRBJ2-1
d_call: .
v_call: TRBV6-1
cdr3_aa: CASGGLPLLF
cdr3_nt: TGTGCCAGCGGGGGACTTCCGTTGCTCTTC

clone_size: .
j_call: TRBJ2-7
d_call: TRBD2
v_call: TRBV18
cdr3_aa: CASSPPGLAGEQYF
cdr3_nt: TGTGCCAGCTCCCCTCCGGGACTAGCGGGCGAGCAGTACTTC

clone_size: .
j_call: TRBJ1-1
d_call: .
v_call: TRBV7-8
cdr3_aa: CASSFQGTLNTEAFF
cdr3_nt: TGTGCCAGCAGCTTCCAGGGGACACTTAACACTGAAGCTTTCTTT

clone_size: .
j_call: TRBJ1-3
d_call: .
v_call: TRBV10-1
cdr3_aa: CASSDRLSGNTIYF
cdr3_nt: TGCGCCAGCAGTGACAGACTCTCTGGAAACACCATATATTTT

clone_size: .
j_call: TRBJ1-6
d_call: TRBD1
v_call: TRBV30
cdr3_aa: CAWRWDRGGSPLHF
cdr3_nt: TGTGCCTGGAGGTGGGACAGGGGGGGCTCACCCCTCCACTTT

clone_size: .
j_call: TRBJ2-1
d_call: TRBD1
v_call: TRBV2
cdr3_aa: CASSKDRDLLRNEQFF
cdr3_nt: TGTGCCAGCAGTAAGGACAGGGACCTCTTACGGAATGAGCAGTTCTTC

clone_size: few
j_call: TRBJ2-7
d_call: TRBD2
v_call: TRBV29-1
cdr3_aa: CSARGSGGTSYEQYF
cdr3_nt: TGCAGCGCCCGGGGTAGCGGGGGGACCTCCTACGAGCAGTACTTC

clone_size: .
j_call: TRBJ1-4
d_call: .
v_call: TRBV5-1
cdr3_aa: CASSSGDRGVRYEKLFF
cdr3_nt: TGCGCCAGCAGCTCGGGGGACCGGGGTGTACGATACGAAAAACTGTTTTTT

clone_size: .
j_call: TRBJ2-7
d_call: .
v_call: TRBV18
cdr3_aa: CASSAGERGEQYF
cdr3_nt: TGTGCCAGCTCAGCAGGGGAACGGGGCGAGCAGTACTTC

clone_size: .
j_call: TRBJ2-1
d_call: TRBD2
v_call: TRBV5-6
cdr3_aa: CASSRYSGGSYNEQFF
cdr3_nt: TGTGCCAGCAGCCGATATAGCGGGGGATCCTACAATGAGCAGTTCTTC

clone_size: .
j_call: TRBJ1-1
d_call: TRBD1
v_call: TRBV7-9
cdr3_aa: CASSRGGLDTEAFF
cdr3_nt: TGTGCCAGCAGCCGAGGGGGCTTGGACACTGAAGCTTTCTTT

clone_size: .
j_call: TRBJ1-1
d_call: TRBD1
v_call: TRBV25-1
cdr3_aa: CASSDWGQIDTEAFF
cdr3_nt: TGTGCCAGCAGTGATTGGGGACAGATAGACACTGAAGCTTTCTTT

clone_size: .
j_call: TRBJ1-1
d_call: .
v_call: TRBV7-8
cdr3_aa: CASSLTGSFAFF
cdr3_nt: TGTGCCAGCAGCCTCACAGGGTCTTTTGCTTTCTTT

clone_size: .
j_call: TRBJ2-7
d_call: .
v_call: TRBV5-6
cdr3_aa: CASSSRPERVSYEQYF
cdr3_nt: TGTGCCAGCAGCTCCCGTCCGGAGAGGGTCTCCTACGAGCAGTACTTC

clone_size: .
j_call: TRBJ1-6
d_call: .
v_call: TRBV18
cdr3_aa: CASSPQGEVTSPLHF
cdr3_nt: TGTGCCAGCTCACCCCAGGGTGAAGTTACATCACCCCTCCACTTT

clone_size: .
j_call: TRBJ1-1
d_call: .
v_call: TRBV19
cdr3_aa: CASSIEAGNTEAFF
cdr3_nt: TGTGCCAGTAGTATAGAAGCGGGTAACACTGAAGCTTTCTTT

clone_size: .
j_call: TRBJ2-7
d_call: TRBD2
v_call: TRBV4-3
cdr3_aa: CASSQFSGTSYEQYF
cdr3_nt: TGCGCCAGCAGCCAATTTAGCGGGACCTCCTACGAGCAGTACTTC

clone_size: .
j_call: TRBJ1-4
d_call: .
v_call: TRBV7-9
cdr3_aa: CASSSSQGLILFF
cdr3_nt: TGTGCCAGCAGCTCTTCACAGGGTCTAATACTGTTTTTT

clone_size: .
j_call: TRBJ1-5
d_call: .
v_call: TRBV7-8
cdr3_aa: CASSPASNQPQHF
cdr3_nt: TGTGCCAGCAGCCCCGCGAGCAATCAGCCCCAGCATTTT

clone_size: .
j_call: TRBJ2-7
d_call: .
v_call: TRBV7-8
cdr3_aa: CASSLARVSYEQYF
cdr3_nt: TGTGCCAGCAGCTTAGCCAGGGTATCCTACGAGCAGTACTTC

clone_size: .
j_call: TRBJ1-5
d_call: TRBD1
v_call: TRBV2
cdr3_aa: CASRRDRGPNQPQHF
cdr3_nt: TGTGCCAGCAGACGGGACAGGGGGCCAAATCAGCCCCAGCATTTT

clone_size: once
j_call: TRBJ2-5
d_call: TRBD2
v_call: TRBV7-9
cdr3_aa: CASSLGLAGAVLETQYF
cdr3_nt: TGTGCCAGCAGCTTAGGGCTAGCGGGGGCCGTGTTGGAGACCCAGTACTTC

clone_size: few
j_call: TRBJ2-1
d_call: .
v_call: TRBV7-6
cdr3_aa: CASSFQGGPYNEQFF
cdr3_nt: TGTGCCAGCAGCTTTCAGGGGGGTCCCTACAATGAGCAGTTCTTC

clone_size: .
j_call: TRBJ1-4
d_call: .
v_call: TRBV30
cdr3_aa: CAWSPTASAGKLFF
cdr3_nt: TGTGCCTGGAGCCCGACAGCTTCGGCCGGAAAACTGTTTTTT